This T cell receptor beta chain was sequenced for a study of regulatory T cells in long-lasting Graves disease. Study-wide results and limits: Having few samples may have compromised the accuracy.

Remarks on this clonotype: The antigen remains unidentified.

iRepertoire HTBI primers and Arm-PCR of CDR3 regions built TCR beta libraries. TCRdb ran MiXCR on the multiplex PCR reads and lists one entry per CDR3 protein. Among about 400,000 distinct CDR3 sequences listed, less than 25% were seen once. Time point denoted: persistent/refractory GD, antithyroid drugs over 5 years with positive TRAb. Following extraction of RNA from PBMCs, that RNA was used to make the TCR library. Those enrolled as patients came out of an endocrinology department in Xi'an, China. CDR1 and CDR2 from the germline V gene are MDHEN and SYDVKM. The V gene end was trimmed by 3 bases and the J gene end by 7 bases; junction bases not matched to a gene: 8. CDR3 size: 16 residues.

The specimen was peripheral blood mononuclear cells (PBMCs), collected when the disease was refractory, from a patient treated with antithyroid drugs. The chain couples TRBV28 to TRBJ2-1; the match to TRBD2 covers 11 bases. This clonotype was sampled from a female donor with Graves disease. CDR3 amino acids: CASSLVAGGPINEQFF. CDR3 sequence (DNA): TGTGCCAGCAGTTTGGTAGCGGGAGGGCCTATAAATGAGCAGTTCTTC. Combining the CDR3 with reference TRBV28 and TRBJ2-1 gives the whole variable domain DVKVTQSSRYLVKRTGEKVFLECVQDMDHENMFWYRQDPGLGLRLIYFSYDVKMKEKGDIPEGYSVSREKKERFSLILESASTNQTSMYLCASSLVAGGPINEQFFGPGTRLTVL.